This is a list of T cell receptor beta chains from one sample in a study of brain T cells in children with intractable seizures. TCRdb's copy holds only in-frame clones and misses some; the assay was immunoSEQ multiplex PCR. The sample lists roughly 64,000 clones, roughly 95% occurring once. The material sequenced was peripheral blood, taken at surgery. Receptors originate from a boy younger than two with focal cortical dysplasia and intractable seizures. Both conserved end residues are part of each CDR3. A D gene is named only where the DNA matches it firmly. Size values are once, few and many counts, or a class for expanded clones, and some rows have none.

V gene	clone size	J gene	D gene	CDR3 protein	CDR3 DNA
TRBV18	.	TRBJ1-4	.	CASSPTATNEKLFF	TGTGCCAGCTCACCGACAGCAACTAATGAAAAACTGTTTTTT
TRBV29-1	.	TRBJ1-4	.	CSVGEVGGPNEKLFF	TGCAGCGTTGGAGAGGTGGGGGGACCAAATGAAAAACTGTTTTTT
TRBV15	.	TRBJ2-7	TRBD2	CATSQGLGIYEQYF	TGTGCCACCAGCCAGGGACTAGGGATCTACGAGCAGTACTTC
TRBV19	once	TRBJ2-3	TRBD1	CASSKPGQGTDTQYF	TGTGCCAGTAGTAAGCCGGGACAGGGCACAGATACGCAGTATTTT
TRBV6-5	.	TRBJ2-5	.	CASSYRGSGETQYF	TGTGCCAGCAGTTACCGGGGGAGTGGAGAGACCCAGTACTTC
TRBV5-4	once	TRBJ1-2	.	CASSLDRNYGYTF	TGTGCCAGCAGCTTGGACAGGAACTATGGCTACACCTTC
TRBV18	.	TRBJ1-6	.	CASSPGQDHYNSPLHF	TGTGCCAGCTCACCGGGGCAGGACCACTATAATTCACCCCTCCACTTT
TRBV7-2	.	TRBJ1-2	.	CASSLLAFRGNYGYTF	TGTGCCAGCAGCTTACTCGCGTTCAGGGGAAACTATGGCTACACCTTC
TRBV7-9	.	TRBJ1-4	TRBD1	CASSLVRDRVNEKLFF	TGTGCCAGCAGCTTAGTTCGGGACAGGGTGAATGAAAAACTGTTTTTT
TRBV2	.	TRBJ2-1	.	CASSSGFDEQFF	TGTGCCAGCAGCTCGGGTTTTGATGAGCAGTTCTTC
TRBV5-8	.	TRBJ2-1	TRBD2	CASSLLAGGYNEQFF	TGTGCCAGCAGCTTACTAGCGGGAGGGTACAATGAGCAGTTCTTC
TRBV18	.	TRBJ2-5	TRBD1	CASSPRQGGQETQYF	TGTGCCAGCTCCCCTAGACAGGGGGGGCAAGAGACCCAGTACTTC
TRBV12-3/TRBV12-4	.	TRBJ2-5	.	CASSAGLGETQYF	TGTGCCAGCAGTGCAGGGTTGGGAGAGACCCAGTACTTC
TRBV4-3	.	TRBJ1-1	.	CASSQALGLMNTEAFF	TGCGCCAGCAGCCAAGCCCTTGGATTAATGAACACTGAAGCTTTCTTT
TRBV7-8	.	TRBJ1-6	TRBD1	CASSTRQGRDSPLHF	TGTGCCAGCAGCACTCGACAGGGGAGGGATTCACCCCTCCACTTT
TRBV2	.	TRBJ2-3	.	CASSGEVTDTQYF	TGTGCCAGCTCAGGGGAGGTGACAGATACGCAGTATTTT
TRBV13	.	TRBJ1-5	TRBD1	CASSLARGQGNQPQHF	TGTGCCAGCAGCTTAGCGAGGGGACAGGGGAATCAGCCCCAGCATTTT
TRBV4-3	.	TRBJ2-6	.	CASSQDPPESSGANVLTF	TGCGCCAGCAGCCAAGATCCCCCAGAAAGCTCTGGGGCCAACGTCCTGACTTTC
TRBV7-2	.	TRBJ2-3	.	CASSLVSGAGSKESPQYF	TGTGCCAGCAGCTTAGTTTCAGGGGCAGGCTCCAAAGAGTCACCGCAGTATTTT
TRBV5-1	.	TRBJ1-2	.	CASSLAGPNYGYTF	TGCGCCAGCAGCTTGGCCGGTCCTAACTATGGCTACACCTTC
TRBV4-2	once	TRBJ2-3	.	CASSQATGTDTQYF	TGTGCCAGCAGCCAGGCCACTGGCACAGATACGCAGTATTTT
TRBV9	once	TRBJ1-2	TRBD1	CASSEFTGGYGYTF	TGTGCCAGCAGCGAGTTTACAGGGGGCTATGGCTACACCTTC
TRBV7-2	.	TRBJ2-3	TRBD2	CASSLSWAGGLDTQYF	TGTGCCAGCAGCTTATCCTGGGCGGGGGGCCTAGATACGCAGTATTTT
TRBV3-1/TRBV3-2	.	TRBJ2-3	.	CASSQPRGEDTQYF	TGTGCCAGCAGCCAACCCCGAGGGGAAGATACGCAGTATTTT
TRBV3-1/TRBV3-2	.	TRBJ1-2	TRBD1	CASSQATGGAFKYGYTF	TGTGCCAGCAGCCAGGCTACAGGGGGCGCTTTTAAATATGGCTACACCTTC
TRBV4-1	once	TRBJ2-1	TRBD2	CASSPGTSGKSSYNEQFF	TGCGCCAGCAGCCCAGGAACTAGCGGGAAGAGCTCCTACAATGAGCAGTTCTTC
TRBV6-2/TRBV6-3	.	TRBJ2-4	.	CASSYGSAKNIQYF	TGTGCCAGCAGTTACGGGAGCGCCAAAAACATTCAGTACTTC
TRBV7-2	.	TRBJ2-2	.	CASEPTSYTGELFF	TGTGCCAGCGAGCCTACTAGCTACACCGGGGAGCTGTTTTTT
TRBV9	.	TRBJ2-2	TRBD2	CASSVVVSGISGELFF	TGTGCCAGCAGCGTAGTGGTTAGCGGGATTTCCGGGGAGCTGTTTTTT
TRBV2	.	TRBJ2-6	TRBD1	CARTNRQGAGGANVLTF	TGTGCCAGGACAAACCGACAGGGGGCGGGCGGGGCCAACGTCCTGACTTTC
TRBV4-3	.	TRBJ2-5	TRBD2	CASSHHLAGHPQETQYF	TGCGCCAGCAGCCACCACCTAGCGGGACATCCACAAGAGACCCAGTACTTC
TRBV11-2	once	TRBJ2-3	TRBD2	CASSLRGLATDTQYF	TGTGCCAGCAGCTTACGGGGACTAGCCACAGATACGCAGTATTTT
TRBV2	.	TRBJ2-6	TRBD1	CASRETGGPSGANVLTF	TGTGCCAGCAGGGAAACAGGGGGACCCTCTGGGGCCAACGTCCTGACTTTC
TRBV28	.	TRBJ2-1	.	CASTMGGTKSNEQFF	TGTGCCAGCACCATGGGGGGCACAAAGTCCAATGAGCAGTTCTTC
TRBV5-4	.	TRBJ2-3	TRBD1	CASSLVGTGGTDTQYF	TGTGCCAGCAGCTTGGTAGGGACAGGGGGCACAGATACGCAGTATTTT
TRBV27	.	TRBJ2-7	TRBD2	CASSFAGGIYEQYF	TGTGCCAGCAGTTTTGCGGGGGGCATCTACGAGCAGTACTTC
TRBV21-1	.	TRBJ1-5	.	CASSKGPHRVCQPQHF	TGTGCCAGCAGCAAGGGGCCTCACAGGGTTTGCCAGCCCCAGCATTTT
TRBV5-4	.	TRBJ2-3	.	CASSTEGGDTDTQYF	TGTGCCAGCAGCACGGAAGGGGGGGACACAGATACGCAGTATTTT
TRBV28	few	TRBJ1-6	.	CASSFNSPLHF	TGTGCCAGCAGCTTCAATTCACCCCTCCACTTT
TRBV7-9	few	TRBJ2-7	.	CASSGPGPFWNSYEQYF	TGTGCCAGCAGCGGCCCGGGCCCTTTTTGGAACTCCTACGAGCAGTACTTC
TRBV14	.	TRBJ1-5	.	CASSQERSNQPQHF	TGTGCCAGCAGCCAAGAGAGGTCCAATCAGCCCCAGCATTTT
TRBV2	.	TRBJ1-4	.	CASSSNNNREKLFF	TGTGCCAGCAGCTCCAATAATAATCGGGAAAAACTGTTTTTT
TRBV7-2	.	TRBJ2-3	.	CASSLRRRSRTDTQYF	TGTGCCAGCAGCTTAAGGCGCAGGAGCCGAACAGATACGCAGTATTTT
TRBV6-5	.	TRBJ1-6	.	CASSGLGLKNSPLHF	TGTGCCAGCAGCGGGTTGGGACTCAAAAATTCACCCCTCCACTTT
TRBV24-1	.	TRBJ1-2	.	CATSDFGTNYGYTF	TGTGCCACCAGTGATTTCGGGACAAACTATGGCTACACCTTC
TRBV7-8	.	TRBJ2-7	TRBD2	CASSLQGGRAGNEQYF	TGTGCCAGCAGCCTCCAGGGCGGGAGGGCCGGGAACGAGCAGTACTTC
TRBV15	.	TRBJ2-7	.	CATSVHQGNYEQYF	TGTGCCACCAGCGTTCACCAGGGTAACTACGAGCAGTACTTC
TRBV6-5	.	TRBJ2-7	TRBD2	CASSYRGGGGNEQYF	TGTGCCAGCAGTTATAGGGGTGGGGGAGGGAACGAGCAGTACTTC
TRBV21-1	once	TRBJ2-7	.	CASSPPLPAGDSYEQYF	TGTGCCAGCAGCCCCCCCTTGCCAGCGGGGGACTCCTACGAGCAGTACTTC
TRBV3-1/TRBV3-2	.	TRBJ1-3	.	CASSQLAGGNTIYF	TGTGCCAGCAGCCAACTCGCAGGGGGAAACACCATATATTTT
TRBV12-3/TRBV12-4	.	TRBJ2-1	.	CASMIGPYNEQFF	TGTGCCAGCATGATAGGTCCCTACAATGAGCAGTTCTTC
TRBV4-1	.	TRBJ2-7	TRBD1	CASSQEFWDRDPEQYF	TGCGCCAGCAGCCAAGAGTTCTGGGACAGGGACCCCGAGCAGTACTTC
TRBV4-1	.	TRBJ2-5	.	CASSQVLADETQYF	TGCGCCAGCAGCCAAGTTTTAGCCGATGAGACCCAGTACTTC
TRBV13	.	TRBJ2-7	.	CASSLRGNHEQYF	TGTGCCAGCAGCTTAAGGGGTAACCACGAGCAGTACTTC
TRBV6-5	.	TRBJ2-7	.	CASRRIYEQYF	TGTGCCAGCAGGCGTATCTACGAGCAGTACTTC
TRBV4-2	.	TRBJ2-1	TRBD2	CASSRTSGRPYNEQFF	TGTGCCAGCAGTAGGACTAGCGGGAGGCCTTACAATGAGCAGTTCTTC